The source of this T cell receptor (beta chain) is a study of OX40 agonist ivuxolimab in advanced cancers. The overall study: It was ivuxolimab, an agonistic anti-OX40 (CD134) antibody, that patients were treated with.

Trimming removed 6 bases from V and 3 bases from J, with 15 bases in between. The CDR3 totals 15 residues. Per the germline V gene, CDR1 is MNHEY and CDR2 is SMNVEV (reference sequence). Repertoires were generated with immunoSEQ multiplex PCR, while TCRdb's copy carries only in-frame clones and drops some. Among about 69,000 clones listed, more than 80% were seen once. Sampled blood was obtained at baseline, cycle 4 day 1, and cycle 7 day 1. Study-wide results and limits: Clonal expansion was among the lowest in partial responders at 0.1-3.0 mg/kg, especially CD8+.

A remark on this clone: Its antigen remains unknown.

This sequence was found in an adult with an advanced solid tumor such as melanoma, head and neck, liver or kidney cancer. Source: CD4+ or CD8+ T cells sorted from blood, taken in a trial of the OX40 agonist ivuxolimab. This chain uses TRBV27 with TRBJ2-1, with D hard to call. The CDR3 loop reads CASSPLMGNYNEQFF. CDR3 DNA sequence: TGTGCCAGCAGCCCGCTTATGGGGAACTACAATGAGCAGTTCTTC.